This entry features one TCR beta chain sequence. This sample was included in a study of technical replicates of blood from a handful of donors. Data came from immunoSEQ multiplex PCR; TCRdb stores just in-frame clones and leaves some out. The table lists fewer than 85,000 clones, over 85% of them singletons, with 0.41% in the top ten. Germline assignment: CDR1 SGHTA and CDR2 FQGTGA. The CDR3 covers 15 residues. V shed 4 bases and J 7 bases; nucleotides not matched to a gene: 4. This TCR was sampled from a human donor in good health. Sequences were obtained from T cells isolated from PBMCs. V usage is TRBV7-3 and J usage is TRBJ2-1; 13 bases are shared with TRBD2. The CDR3 sequence is CASSSGLAGVNEQFF. The CDR3 DNA follows: TGTGCCAGCAGCTCCGGACTAGCGGGAGTAAATGAGCAGTTCTTC. Combining the CDR3 with reference TRBV7-3 and TRBJ2-1 gives the whole variable domain GAGVSQTPSNKVTEKGKYVELRCDPISGHTALYWYRQSLGQGPEFLIYFQGTGAADDSGLPNDRFFAVRPEGSVSTLKIQRTERGDSAVYLCASSSGLAGVNEQFFGPGTRLTVL.